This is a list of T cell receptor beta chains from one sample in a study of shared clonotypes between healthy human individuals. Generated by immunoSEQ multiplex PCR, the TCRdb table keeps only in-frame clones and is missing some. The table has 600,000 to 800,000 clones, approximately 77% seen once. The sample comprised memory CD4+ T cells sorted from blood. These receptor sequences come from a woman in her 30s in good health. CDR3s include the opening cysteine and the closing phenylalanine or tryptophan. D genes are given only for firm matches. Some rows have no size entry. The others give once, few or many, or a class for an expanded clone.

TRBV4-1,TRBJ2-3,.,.,CASSLTEGGPDTQYF,TGCGCCAGCAGCCTTACGGAGGGAGGCCCAGATACGCAGTATTTT
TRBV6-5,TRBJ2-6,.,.,CASSYIRSGANVLTF,TGTGCCAGCAGTTACATCCGCTCTGGGGCCAACGTCCTGACTTTC
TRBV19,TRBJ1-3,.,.,CASSTAGSSGNTIYF,TGTGCCAGTAGTACAGCAGGGAGCTCTGGAAACACCATATATTTT
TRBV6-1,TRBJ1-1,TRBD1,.,CASSHDREAFF,TGTGCCAGCAGTCATGACAGGGAGGCTTTCTTT
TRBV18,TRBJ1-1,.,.,CASSTPKNTEAFF,TGTGCCAGCTCTACACCGAAGAACACTGAAGCTTTCTTT
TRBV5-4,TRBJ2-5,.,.,CASSLEREETQYF,TGTGCCAGCAGCCTTGAACGAGAAGAGACCCAGTACTTC
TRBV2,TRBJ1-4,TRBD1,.,CASSQDREPTNEKLFF,TGTGCCAGCAGTCAGGACAGGGAGCCTACTAATGAAAAACTGTTTTTT
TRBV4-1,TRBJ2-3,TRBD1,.,CASSQVGQGFADTQYF,TGCGCCAGCAGCCAGGTGGGACAGGGCTTCGCAGATACGCAGTATTTT
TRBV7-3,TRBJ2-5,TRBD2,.,CASSEGLAGLGRETQYF,TGTGCCAGCAGCGAAGGACTAGCGGGTTTGGGGCGAGAGACCCAGTACTTC
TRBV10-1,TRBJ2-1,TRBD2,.,CASSESGLAGASHNEQFF,TGCGCCAGCAGTGAGTCCGGCCTAGCGGGAGCTTCCCACAATGAGCAGTTCTTC
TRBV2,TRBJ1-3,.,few,CASNNGRAGNTIYF,TGTGCCAGCAACAATGGCAGGGCTGGAAACACCATATATTTT
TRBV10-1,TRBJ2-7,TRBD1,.,CASTLRDRTRDEQYF,TGCGCCAGCACCCTACGGGACAGAACAAGGGACGAGCAGTACTTC
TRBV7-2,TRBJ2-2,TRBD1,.,CASSLVGQRTGELFF,TGTGCCAGCAGCTTAGTGGGACAGCGGACCGGGGAGCTGTTTTTT
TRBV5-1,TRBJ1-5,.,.,CASSPFGGNQPQHF,TGCGCCAGCAGTCCATTCGGGGGTAATCAGCCCCAGCATTTT
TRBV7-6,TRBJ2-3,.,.,CASSSVGLLSTDTQYF,TGTGCCAGCAGCTCCGTGGGGTTGTTAAGCACAGATACGCAGTATTTT
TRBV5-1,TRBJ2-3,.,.,CASSLANRGTDTQYF,TGCGCCAGCAGCTTGGCCAATCGGGGTACAGATACGCAGTATTTT
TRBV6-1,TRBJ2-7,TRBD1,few,CASNPTGLHEQYF,TGTGCCAGCAATCCGACAGGGCTTCACGAGCAGTACTTC
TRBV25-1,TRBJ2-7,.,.,CASSEYVGAKQYF,TGTGCCAGCAGTGAATACGTCGGGGCTAAGCAGTACTTC
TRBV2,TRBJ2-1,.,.,CASSVRQWGDEQFF,TGTGCCAGCAGTGTTCGACAGTGGGGGGATGAGCAGTTCTTC
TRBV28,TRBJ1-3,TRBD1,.,CASRKDRGRNTIYF,TGTGCCAGCAGGAAGGACAGGGGGCGAAACACCATATATTTT
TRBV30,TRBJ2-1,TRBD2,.,CAWKGAGGLHPSSYNEQFF,TGTGCCTGGAAGGGAGCGGGAGGGCTTCATCCGAGTTCCTACAATGAGCAGTTCTTC
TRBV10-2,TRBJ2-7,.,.,CASRHNQGFGVEGEQYF,TGCGCCAGCAGACACAACCAGGGATTTGGGGTGGAGGGCGAGCAGTACTTC
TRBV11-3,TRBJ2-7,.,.,CASSLWGAYEQYF,TGTGCCAGCAGCTTATGGGGGGCCTACGAGCAGTACTTC
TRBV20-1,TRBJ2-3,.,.,CSARVRDTQYF,TGCAGTGCTAGAGTTCGGGATACGCAGTATTTT
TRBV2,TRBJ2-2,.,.,CASSAIAVSGTGELFF,TGTGCCAGCAGTGCAATCGCCGTCTCGGGCACCGGGGAGCTGTTTTTT
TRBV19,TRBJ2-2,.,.,CASTRRTDNTGELFF,TGTGCCAGTACTAGGAGGACAGACAACACCGGGGAGCTGTTTTTT
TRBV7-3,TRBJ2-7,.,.,CASSLTPGDEQYF,TGTGCCAGCAGCTTAACGCCCGGGGACGAGCAGTACTTC
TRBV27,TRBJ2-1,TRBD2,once,CASSPRGGRANEQFF,TGTGCCAGCAGTCCCCGGGGCGGGAGGGCCAATGAGCAGTTCTTC
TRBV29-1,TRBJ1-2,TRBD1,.,CSVGQGGGYTF,TGCAGCGTCGGACAGGGGGGTGGCTACACCTTC
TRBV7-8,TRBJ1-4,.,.,CASSPRRDPGKLFF,TGTGCCAGCAGCCCGAGACGGGACCCGGGGAAACTGTTTTTT
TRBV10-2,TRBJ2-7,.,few,CASSTGPIYEQYF,TGCGCCAGCAGCACTGGACCGATCTACGAGCAGTACTTC
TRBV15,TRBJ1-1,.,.,CATSKNTEAFF,TGTGCCACCAGCAAAAACACTGAAGCTTTCTTT
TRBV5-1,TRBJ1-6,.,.,CASSLTYPSGNSPLHF,TGCGCCAGCAGTCTGACATACCCATCGGGAAATTCACCCCTCCACTTT
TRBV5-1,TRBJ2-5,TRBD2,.,CASSLAGLVAGEETQYF,TGCGCCAGCAGCTTGGCCGGGTTGGTAGCGGGAGAAGAGACCCAGTACTTC
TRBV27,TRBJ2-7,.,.,CASSLGPPYEQYF,TGTGCCAGCAGTTTGGGACCACCTTACGAGCAGTACTTC